The clone carrying this T cell receptor (beta chain) showed up just once. Antigen specificity is unknown. The sample comes from a study of T cell responses to AZD1222 COVID-19 vaccine. Findings and limits, study-wide: Without day 14 samples, only post-peak T cell repertoires were studied.

Produced via immunoSEQ multiplex PCR; TCRdb's table is partial and in-frame only. The sample includes some 150,000 clones, 94% of them seen just once. Germline CDR1 is MNHEY and CDR2 is SVGAGI. CDR3 length: 15 amino acids. V trimming: 2 bases; J trimming: 5 bases; junction bases outside the gene matches: 7. The material was peripheral blood, obtained on day 0 of AZD1222 vaccination. The rearrangement uses TRBV6-5 and TRBJ2-3; TRBD2 matches 7 bases. The sequence was obtained from an adult in good health. The CDR3 spells CASSYEAGERDTQYF. The CDR3 DNA sequence: TGTGCCAGCAGTTACGAGGCGGGAGAGAGAGATACGCAGTATTTT.